The clone carrying this T cell receptor beta chain has a handful of counts. As yet, its antigen is unknown. V lost 0 bases to trimming and J lost 4 bases, with 8 bases between them. This CDR3 has 13 residues. The germline V gene has CDR1 SGDLS and CDR2 YYNGEE. The data derive from a study of CD8+CD57+ T cells in acquired aplastic anemia. For the study at large: The mean DNA yield obtained from sorted CD4+ and CD8+ cells came to 3 to 3.5 ug. Findings of the study overall: The CD8+ Simpson's diversity of patients and controls was not significantly different.

For CDR3 and TCR beta VDJ profiling, genomic DNA was the template used. TCRdb itself ran the reads through MiXCR, one entry per CDR3 protein. The table records some 280,000 distinct CDR3 sequences, 45% to 70% of them present only once. The clonotype was recovered from a human donor with severe aplastic anemia or a healthy control (not recorded which). The chain has TRBV9 and TRBJ2-7; D is possibly TRBD1 (6 bases). The specimen sequenced was sorted CD4+, CD8+, or CD8+CD57+ T cells (not recorded which) from PBMCs. The CDR3 is CASSVAQGYEQYF. CDR3 DNA: TGTGCCAGCAGCGTAGCACAGGGATACGAGCAGTACTTC.